Sequencing of this T cell receptor beta chain was carried out in a study of spatial heterogeneity in lung cancer. Whole-study context: Alpha-chain sequences were consistently detected in smaller numbers than beta-chain sequences. Every unique TCR and UMI combination, on average, appeared more than ten times in raw reads.

In this sample, this clonotype is large. The time point is: sample taken at primary tumor resection. Tumor, nontumor lung or frozen PBMC supplied whole RNA that was sequenced unsorted. TCRdb passed the 5' RACE reads through MiXCR, listing each CDR3 protein once. Altogether 1,500 to 2,000 distinct CDR3 sequences are present, over 9.5% being singletons, with the ten largest covering less than 15%. This CDR3 region has 14 residues. Germline V gene sequence: CDR1 KGHSH, CDR2 LQKENI. V was pared by 3 bases and J by 6 bases, with 12 bases between. The rearrangement links TRBV18 to TRBJ2-4; the D is unclear. The sequence derives from a female donor with early-stage non-small cell lung cancer. The sample was normal lung tissue next to the tumor, taken at surgery. The CDR3 spells CASSPDFSRNIQYF. DNA of the CDR3: TGTGCCAGCTCACCCGATTTCAGTAGAAACATTCAGTACTTC.